These 2 T cell receptor beta chains originate from one sample sequenced in a study of regulatory T cells in long-lasting Graves disease. Time point reported: newly diagnosed GD, antithyroid drugs for less than 3 months. PBMC-extracted RNA yielded the TCR library. Combining iRepertoire HTBI primers with Arm-PCR of CDR3 regions, the authors built TCR beta libraries. One entry per CDR3 protein results from TCRdb running MiXCR on the multiplex PCR reads. Of around 360,000 distinct CDR3 sequences detected, around 15% appear once; the ten largest clones hold 20% to 25%. These data also featured in a second study, about T cells in Graves' hyperthyroidism and ophthalmopathy.

Sequenced here: peripheral blood mononuclear cells (PBMCs), sampled at new diagnosis, from a patient treated with antithyroid drugs. Source of these receptors: a young woman with Graves disease.

The table lists this clonotype with many counts. V is TRBV5-1 and J is TRBJ1-1; weak D call: TRBD1 (5 bases). CDR1 and CDR2 from the germline V gene are SGHRS and YFSETQ. The CDR3 has 14 residues. Trimming left V 4 bases short and J 5 bases short, with 15 bases between. The CDR3 protein is CASSAGLWGTEAFF. CDR3 DNA sequence: TGCGCCAGCAGCGCGGGACTCTGGGGGACTGAAGCTTTCTTT.

This clonotype has at least ten counts. The CDR3 coding sequence is TGTGCCAGCAGCTTACGGGGGAGCCACGGAGAGACCCAGTACTTC. Translating gives CASSLRGSHGETQYF. The chain couples TRBV11-2 to TRBJ2-5, with a tentative D call TRBD2 (6 bases). Germline V lookup: CDR1 SGHAT, CDR2 FQNNGV. CDR3 length: 15 residues. V dropped 2 bases and J dropped 4 bases, with 14 bases sitting between them. The complete variable domain, with remaining parts taken from reference TRBV11-2 and TRBJ2-5, reads EAGVAQSPRYKIIEKRQSVAFWCNPISGHATLYWYQQILGQGPKLLIQFQNNGVVDDSQLPKDRFSAERLKGVDSTLKIQPAKLEDSAVYLCASSLRGSHGETQYFGPGTRLLVL.